This entry lists 21 T cell receptor beta chains sequenced from one sample in a study of cytomegalovirus exposure and HLA in healthy donors. PCR amplification relied on 60 Vbeta primers (plus 13 Jbeta primers). Assay used: immunoSEQ multiplex PCR; TCRdb lists only in-frame clones, some missing. This table has about 200,000 clones, 70% to 90% appearing once. The sequenced material came from PBMCs. All receptors come from a woman aged 25 to 39 in good health and CMV-seronegative.

The sample holds a few counts of this clone. This chain connects TRBV7-6 to TRBJ2-1; 7 bases fit TRBD1. The CDR3 length is 15 residues. The germline gives CDR1 SGHVS, CDR2 FNYEAQ. Trimming removed 2 bases from V and 7 bases from J; junction bases left unmatched: 8. CDR3 amino acids: CASSLFEGAYNEQFF. The CDR3 coding sequence is TGTGCCAGCAGCTTATTTGAGGGGGCGTATAATGAGCAGTTCTTC.

The chain recombines TRBV2 with TRBJ1-5, with D possibly being TRBD1 (6 bases). V shed 8 bases and J shed 5 bases, with 13 bases lying between them. Germline values: CDR1 SNHLY, CDR2 FYNNEI. This CDR3 has 13 residues. The CDR3: CASGGDKYQPQHF. For the CDR3, the DNA is TGTGCCAGCGGGGGGGACAAATATCAGCCCCAGCATTTT. The full variable domain, with the rest looked up from reference TRBV2 and TRBJ1-5, is EPEVTQTPSHQVTQMGQEVILRCVPISNHLYFYWYRQILGQKVEFLVSFYNNEISEKSEIFDDQFSVERPDGSNFTLKIRSTKLEDSAMYFCASGGDKYQPQHFGDGTRLSIL.

This clone was observed once. The V gene is TRBV9, the J gene TRBJ1-2; 11 nucleotides line up with TRBD1. The V gene end was trimmed by 3 bases and the J gene end by 2 bases; junction bases not matched to a gene: 9. This CDR3 region has 17 residues. CDR1 and CDR2 from the germline V gene are SGDLS and YYNGEE. DNA for the CDR3: TGTGCCAGCAGCGCCGGGACAGGGGGTCTTCGCAACTATGGCTACACCTTC. Residues: CASSAGTGGLRNYGYTF.

V and J are TRBV4-1 and TRBJ2-2; 7 bases match TRBD1. The trim removed 5 bases at V and 5 bases at J, leaving 8 bases unmatched. Germline V gene lookup returns CDR1 MGHRA and CDR2 YSYEKL. This CDR3 has 15 residues. CDR3 sequence: CASSSDRVYTGELFF. The CDR3 bases are TGCGCCAGCAGCTCAGACAGGGTCTATACCGGGGAGCTGTTTTTT.

The chain uses TRBV5-1 and TRBJ2-5; 7 positions match TRBD1. Germline assignment: CDR1 SGHRS and CDR2 YFSETQ. This CDR3 has 13 residues. The ends lost 4 bases at V and 2 bases at J; junction bases unmatched: 2. The CDR3: CASSRTGQETQYF. The DNA for the CDR3 is TGCGCCAGCAGCCGGACAGGTCAAGAGACCCAGTACTTC. Filled out from reference TRBV5-1 and TRBJ2-5, the complete variable domain reads KAGVTQTPRYLIKTRGQQVTLSCSPISGHRSVSWYQQTPGQGLQFLFEYFSETQRNKGNFPGRFSGRQFSNSRSEMNVSTLELGDSALYLCASSRTGQETQYFGPGTRLLVL.

The chain has TRBV28 and TRBJ1-3; tentative D call: TRBD1 (6 bases). Germline assignment: CDR1 MDHEN and CDR2 SYDVKM. The CDR3 contains 15 residues. V lost 5 bases and J 7 bases, leaving 18 bases between the germline ends. This chain's CDR3 is CASSIQSGGENTIYF. CDR3 DNA: TGTGCCAGCAGTATCCAGTCGGGGGGCGAGAACACCATATATTTT.

This clone was found a few times. The genes are TRBV5-1 and TRBJ2-7; tentatively, D is TRBD2 (6 bases). This CDR3 has 14 amino acids. Germline assignment: CDR1 SGHRS and CDR2 YFSETQ. V lost 4 bases and J 3 bases, leaving 14 bases between the germline ends. The CDR3 spells CASSPGLSLYEQYF. In nucleotides, the CDR3 is TGCGCCAGCAGCCCGGGACTCTCCCTCTACGAGCAGTACTTC.

V and J are TRBV29-1 and TRBJ2-3, with D uncertain. Germline loops: CDR1 SQVTM, CDR2 ANQGSEA. V was cut by 4 bases and J by 2 bases, with 7 bases left in between. This CDR3 has 12 amino acids. In DNA form, the CDR3 reads TGCAGCGTTGGAGACTTCACAGATACGCAGTATTTT. It is translated as CSVGDFTDTQYF.

This chain links TRBV29-1 with TRBJ2-3, with 8 bases fitting TRBD2. There are 13 residues in the CDR3. Germline V CDR1 and CDR2: SQVTM, ANQGSEA. V lost 7 bases and J lost 6; bases outside the gene matches: 9. CDR3 protein: CSASAGGRDTQYF. As DNA, the CDR3 is TGCAGCGCTTCGGCGGGGGGCCGGGATACGCAGTATTTT.

This clone has a single count. The V and J genes are TRBV4-1 and TRBJ1-1; the D gene is possibly TRBD1 (6 bases). Germline values: CDR1 MGHRA, CDR2 YSYEKL. The V and J ends lost 2 bases and 4 bases respectively, with 14 bases between them. The CDR3 covers 15 residues. CDR3: CASSQKDSRATEAFF. DNA of the CDR3: TGCGCCAGCAGCCAAAAGGACAGCCGGGCCACTGAAGCTTTCTTT.

CDR3 in DNA: TGTGCCACCAGCAGAGATAGGGGCTATGGCTACACCTTC. Translated: CATSRDRGYGYTF. This chain uses TRBV15 with TRBJ1-2; D possibly corresponds to TRBD1 (5 bases). V shed 0 bases and J shed 4 bases, with 6 bases lying between them. The CDR3 runs 13 residues. Germline V gene sequence: CDR1 LNHNV, CDR2 YYDKDF (reference sequence).

The chain uses TRBV20-1 and TRBJ1-1, with D possibly being TRBD1 (6 bases). The CDR3 consists of 11 residues. V was pared by 1 base and J by 13 bases, with 13 bases between. In germline, CDR1 is DFQATT, CDR2 SNEGSKA (reference sequence). CDR3 in amino acids: CSARVQGLVFF. DNA of the CDR3: TGCAGTGCTAGAGTGCAGGGGTTGGTTTTCTTT.

The chain joins TRBV7-3 to TRBJ2-1, with D possibly TRBD2 on 5 matching bases. Trimming removed 3 bases from V and 8 bases from J, with 17 bases in between. Germline CDR1 reads SGHTA; CDR2 reads FQGTGA. The CDR3 is made up of 15 amino acids. CDR3 DNA sequence: TGTGCCAGCAGCTTCGGAGGACCTCACGGTTATGAGCAGTTCTTC. This codes for CASSFGGPHGYEQFF.

The V call is TRBV27, the J call TRBJ1-1, with D tentatively TRBD1 (6 bases). The length of the CDR3 is 15 residues. Trimming took 8 bases from V and 4 from J, leaving 20 bases between them. Looked up from germline, CDR1 is MNHEY and CDR2 is SMNVEV (reference sequence). The CDR3 DNA sequence: TGTGCCAGCCGATCTTACAGGGCCGAAAGCACTGAAGCTTTCTTT. Amino acids: CASRSYRAESTEAFF.

The V gene is TRBV12-5, the J gene TRBJ2-1, with D unclear. Germline CDR1 LGHNT, CDR2 FRNRAP. The length of the CDR3 is 12 residues. Trimming took 6 bases from V and 2 from J, leaving 5 bases between them. CDR3 in amino acids: CASGDTYNEQFF. In DNA, the CDR3 is TGTGCTAGTGGAGACACCTACAATGAGCAGTTCTTC.

V is TRBV11-2 and J is TRBJ2-3, with a tentative D call TRBD2 (5 bases). The CDR3 totals 14 residues. The germline V gene has CDR1 SGHAT and CDR2 FQNNGV. V lost 6 bases and J lost 6, with 16 bases in between. CDR3: CASRQGAPGDTQYF. For the CDR3, the DNA is TGTGCCAGCAGACAAGGAGCACCGGGGGATACGCAGTATTTT.

The chain employs TRBV5-6 and TRBJ1-4, with 7 bases matching TRBD1. Germline assignment: CDR1 SGHDT and CDR2 YYEEEE. This CDR3 comprises 15 residues. Trimming removed 2 bases from V and 3 bases from J; junction bases left unmatched: 4. As DNA, the CDR3 is TGTGCCAGCAGCTTCCGCAGGGGGGCTAATGAAAAACTGTTTTTT. Protein sequence: CASSFRRGANEKLFF. The complete variable domain, with remaining parts taken from reference TRBV5-6 and TRBJ1-4, reads DAGVTQSPTHLIKTRGQQVTLRCSPKSGHDTVSWYQQALGQGPQFIFQYYEEEERQRGNFPDRFSGHQFPNYSSELNVNALLLGDSALYLCASSFRRGANEKLFFGSGTQLSVL.

The chain is built from TRBV18 and TRBJ2-5; TRBD2 aligns across 12 bases. Germline trimming cut 3 bases from V and 0 bases from J; bases unmatched to any gene: 5. CDR1 is KGHSH and CDR2 is LQKENI in the germline V gene. This CDR3 region has 17 residues. The CDR3 DNA is TGTGCCAGCTCACCGCTAGCGGGAGGGCCGAACCAAGAGACCCAGTACTTC. This encodes CASSPLAGGPNQETQYF. Supplemented by reference TRBV18 and TRBJ2-5, the full variable domain reads NAGVMQNPRHLVRRRGQEARLRCSPMKGHSHVYWYRQLPEEGLKFMVYLQKENIIDESGMPKERFSAEFPKEGPSILRIQQVVRGDSAAYFCASSPLAGGPNQETQYFGPGTRLLVL.

The chain recombines TRBV5-5 with TRBJ2-7, with D unclear. The CDR3 covers 14 residues. Per the germline V gene, CDR1 is SGHKS and CDR2 is YYEKEE (reference sequence). The V end lost 4 bases, the J end lost 1 base, and 12 bases lay between the germline ends. The CDR3: CASSPLTRSYEQYF. In DNA form, the CDR3 reads TGTGCCAGCAGCCCGTTGACACGTTCCTACGAGCAGTACTTC.

V and J are TRBV27 and TRBJ1-4; the D gene is possibly TRBD1 (6 bases). V dropped 5 bases and J dropped 6 bases, with 16 bases sitting between them. Germline loops: CDR1 MNHEY, CDR2 SMNVEV (reference sequence). CDR3 length: 15 residues. The CDR3 is CASSNKGGMDEKLFF. CDR3 nucleotides: TGTGCCAGCAGTAACAAGGGGGGGATGGATGAAAAACTGTTTTTT.

This sequence joins TRBV5-1 and TRBJ2-7; TRBD1 agrees at 8 bases. Germline V CDR1 and CDR2: SGHRS, YFSETQ. After removal of 1 base from V and 5 bases from J, the junction contained 5 bases not matched to a gene. This CDR3 region has 14 residues. CDR3 DNA: TGCGCCAGCAGCTTGTGGGCAGGGGGCGACGAGCAGTACTTC. Its protein is CASSLWAGGDEQYF.